This is a list of T cell receptor beta chains from one sample in a study of blood T cell repertoires in COVID-19. Assay: immunoSEQ multiplex PCR; the TCRdb copy retains only in-frame clones and omits some. This table holds some 300,000 clones, roughly nine tenths found once. The sample was PBMCs or T cells enriched from blood (not recorded which). The receptors here all came from a woman in her 30s who had recovered from COVID-19. Each CDR3 is given with its conserved first and last residue.

>TRBV10-3|TRBJ2-7
CAISGAAGTVYYEQYF
>TRBV4-1|TRBJ2-2
CASSPQAGYTGELFF
>TRBV4-2|TRBJ1-2
CASSLGGSYYGYTF
>TRBV6-4|TRBJ2-3
CASSEGGSTTDTQYF
>TRBV5-4|TRBJ1-1
CASGSQGRVNTEAFF
>TRBV7-2|TRBJ2-3
CASSSPYGQGYNADTQYF
>TRBV28|TRBJ2-6
CASSPVNSGANVLTF
>TRBV5-4|TRBJ2-1
CASSRGQVYDEQFF
>TRBV5-5|TRBJ2-1
CASSSLGTGVFNEQFF
>TRBV6-5|TRBJ1-1
CASSLTVNTEAFF
>TRBV30|TRBJ2-1
CAWSGAGTSGSAYNEQFF
>TRBV10-1|TRBJ2-1
CASSGLAGASNEQFF
>TRBV19|TRBJ2-7
CASTLGTGGDEQYF
>TRBV19|TRBJ2-7
CASSTGTSGRAFYEQYF
>TRBV28|TRBJ1-1
CASSLGGRGLMNTEAFF
>TRBV7-7|TRBJ2-3
CASSLAPGGFGTDTQYF
>TRBV2|TRBJ1-2
CASSDRPGYTF
>TRBV30|TRBJ1-1
CVGQENTEAFF
>TRBV9|TRBJ1-1
CASGEEKAFF
>TRBV11-2|TRBJ1-1
CASSLPSGQGGITEAFF
>TRBV6-5|TRBJ2-7
CASSRRTGREQYF
>TRBV30|TRBJ2-7
CACVSGYEQYF
>TRBV6-5|TRBJ1-1
CASIKQGSTEAFF
>TRBV19|TRBJ2-1
CASSTPTGGVNEQFF
>TRBV2|TRBJ1-2
CASNGAPAAYGYTF
>TRBV10-3|TRBJ1-3
CAISDGAASTIYF